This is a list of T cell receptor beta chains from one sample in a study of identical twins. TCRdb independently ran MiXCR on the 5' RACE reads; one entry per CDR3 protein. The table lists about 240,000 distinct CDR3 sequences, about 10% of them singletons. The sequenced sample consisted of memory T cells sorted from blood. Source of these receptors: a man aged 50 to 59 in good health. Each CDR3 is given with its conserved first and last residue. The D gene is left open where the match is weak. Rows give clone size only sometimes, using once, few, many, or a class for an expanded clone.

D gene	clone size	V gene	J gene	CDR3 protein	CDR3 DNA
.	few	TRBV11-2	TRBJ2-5	CASSQVGGPVETQYF	TGTGCCAGCAGCCAGGTGGGGGGACCGGTCGAGACCCAGTACTTC
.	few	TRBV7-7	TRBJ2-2	CASSPSLGSGELFF	TGTGCCAGCAGCCCAAGCTTAGGGTCCGGGGAGCTGTTTTTT
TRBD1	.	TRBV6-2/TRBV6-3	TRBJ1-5	CASRISGQGNNQPQHF	TGTGCCAGCAGGATTTCGGGACAGGGTAACAATCAGCCCCAGCATTTT
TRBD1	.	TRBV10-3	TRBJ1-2	CAIMGRDRVSGYTF	TGTGCCATCATGGGTCGGGACAGGGTTTCGGGCTACACCTTC
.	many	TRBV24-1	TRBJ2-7	CATSGSGTYEQYF	TGTGCCACCAGTGGTTCGGGAACCTACGAGCAGTACTTC
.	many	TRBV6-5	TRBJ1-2	CASSSQGLRGYTF	TGTGCCAGCAGTTCACAGGGTTTACGCGGCTACACCTTC
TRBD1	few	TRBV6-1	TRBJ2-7	CASSNRQGNSYEQYF	TGTGCCAGCAGCAACCGACAGGGGAACTCCTACGAGCAGTACTTC
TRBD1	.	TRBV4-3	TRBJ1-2	CASSQDWGTGGAHGYTF	TGCGCCAGCAGCCAAGATTGGGGGACAGGGGGCGCCCATGGCTACACCTTC
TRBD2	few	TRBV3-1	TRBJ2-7	CASSQGLAGVEQYF	TGTGCCAGCAGCCAAGGACTAGCGGGAGTGGAGCAGTACTTC
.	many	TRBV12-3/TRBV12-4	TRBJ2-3	CASSLSAGYTDTQYF	TGTGCCAGCAGTTTATCGGCCGGGTACACAGATACGCAGTATTTT
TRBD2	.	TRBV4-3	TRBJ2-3	CASSLRGQRGGGDTQYF	TGCGCCAGCAGCCTCCGCGGGCAGCGGGGGGGAGGAGATACGCAGTATTTT
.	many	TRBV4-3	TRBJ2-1	CASSQQMIGGLHGDEQFF	TGCGCCAGCAGCCAACAGATGATTGGCGGGCTGCACGGCGATGAGCAGTTCTTC
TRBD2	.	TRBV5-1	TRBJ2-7	CASSTRGLAGAEQYF	TGCGCCAGCAGCACCCGTGGGCTAGCGGGGGCGGAGCAGTACTTC
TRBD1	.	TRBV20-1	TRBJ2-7	CSARDVTGDLYEQYF	TGCAGTGCTAGAGATGTTACAGGGGACCTCTACGAGCAGTACTTC
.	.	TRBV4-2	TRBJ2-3	CASSQDRAGADTQYF	TGTGCCAGCAGCCAAGATCGGGCTGGGGCAGATACGCAGTATTTT
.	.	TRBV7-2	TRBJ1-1	CASSLAGNSEAFF	TGTGCCAGCAGCTTAGCCGGGAACTCTGAAGCTTTCTTT
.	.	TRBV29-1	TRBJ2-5	CSVEDWASRRTQYF	TGCAGCGTTGAAGATTGGGCTAGCAGACGGACCCAGTACTTC
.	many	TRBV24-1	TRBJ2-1	CATARNYNEQFF	TGTGCCACCGCAAGGAATTACAATGAGCAGTTCTTC
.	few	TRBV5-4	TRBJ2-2	CATAGSWAGELFF	TGTGCCACCGCCGGGAGCTGGGCCGGGGAGCTGTTTTTT
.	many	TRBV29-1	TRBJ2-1	CSVAPSSRPSEQFF	TGCAGCGTTGCCCCATCATCGCGACCATCTGAGCAGTTCTTC
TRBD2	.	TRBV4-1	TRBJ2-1	CASSQQLPSGSLHEQFF	TGCGCCAGCAGCCAACAATTACCTAGCGGGAGTCTGCATGAGCAGTTCTTC
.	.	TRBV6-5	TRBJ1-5	CASSYPGGRGQPQHF	TGTGCCAGCAGTTACCCCGGGGGGCGGGGTCAGCCCCAGCATTTT
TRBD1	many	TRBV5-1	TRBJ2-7	CASSPTSGTGAYEQYF	TGCGCCAGCAGTCCTACTTCCGGGACAGGGGCCTACGAGCAGTACTTC
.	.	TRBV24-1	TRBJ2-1	CATSDSTVSYNEQFF	TGTGCCACCAGTGATTCGACAGTCTCCTACAATGAGCAGTTCTTC
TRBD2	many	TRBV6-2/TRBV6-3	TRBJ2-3	CASSAGTSGSGGTDTQYF	TGTGCCAGCAGTGCCGGGACTAGCGGGAGCGGAGGCACAGATACGCAGTATTTT
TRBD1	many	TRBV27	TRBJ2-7	CASRDRGPYEQYF	TGTGCCAGCAGGGACAGGGGGCCCTACGAGCAGTACTTC
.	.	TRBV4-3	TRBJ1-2	CASSQDTRGADGYTF	TGCGCCAGCAGCCAAGATACGAGGGGCGCGGATGGCTACACCTTC
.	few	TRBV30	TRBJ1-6	CAWSVRQVNSPLHF	TGTGCCTGGAGTGTTCGACAGGTTAATTCACCCCTCCACTTT
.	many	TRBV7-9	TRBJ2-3	CASSAGTLDTQYF	TGTGCCAGCAGCGCCGGGACCCTGGATACGCAGTATTTT
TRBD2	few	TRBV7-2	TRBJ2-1	CASSQTSGSFNEQFF	TGTGCCAGCAGCCAGACTAGCGGGAGTTTCAATGAGCAGTTCTTC
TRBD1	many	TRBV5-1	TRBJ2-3	CASSLGTGVDTQYF	TGCGCCAGCAGCTTAGGGACAGGGGTGGATACGCAGTATTTT
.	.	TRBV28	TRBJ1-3	CASRLEGGSRGNTIYF	TGTGCCAGCAGATTGGAGGGGGGATCGAGAGGAAACACCATATATTTT
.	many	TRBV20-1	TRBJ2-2	CSARRGTADTGELFF	TGCAGTGCTAGACGGGGGACAGCCGACACCGGGGAGCTGTTTTTT
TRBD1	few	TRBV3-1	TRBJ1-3	CASSQGQGRNTIYF	TGTGCCAGCAGCCAAGGACAGGGCCGGAACACCATATATTTT
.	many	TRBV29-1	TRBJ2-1	CSVGGPWRGEGNEQFF	TGCAGCGTTGGGGGCCCATGGAGGGGTGAGGGCAATGAGCAGTTCTTC
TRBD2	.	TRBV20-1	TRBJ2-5	CSAQPMASGDQETQYF	TGCAGTGCCCAACCGATGGCTAGCGGGGACCAAGAGACCCAGTACTTC
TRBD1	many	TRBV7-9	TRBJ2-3	CASTETGGATDTQYF	TGTGCCAGCACAGAGACAGGGGGCGCTACGGATACGCAGTATTTT
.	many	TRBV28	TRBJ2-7	CASSLVLGQGSYEQYF	TGTGCCAGCAGTTTAGTGTTGGGCCAGGGGTCCTACGAGCAGTACTTC
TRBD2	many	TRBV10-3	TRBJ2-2	CAISASLAGVQGTGELFF	TGTGCCATCAGTGCTTCTCTAGCGGGAGTACAGGGCACCGGGGAGCTGTTTTTT
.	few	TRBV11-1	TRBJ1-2	CASSRPGGNGYTF	TGTGCCAGCAGCCGACCCGGGGGGAATGGCTACACCTTC
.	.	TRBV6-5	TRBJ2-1	CASSYVQQYNEQFF	TGTGCCAGCAGTTACGTACAGCAATACAATGAGCAGTTCTTC
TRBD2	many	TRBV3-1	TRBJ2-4	CASSQGLAGGEYF	TGTGCCAGCAGCCAAGGACTAGCGGGGGGGGAGTACTTC
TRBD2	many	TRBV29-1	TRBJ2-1	CSVQLAGGRGEQFF	TGCAGCGTTCAACTAGCGGGGGGGCGGGGTGAGCAGTTCTTC
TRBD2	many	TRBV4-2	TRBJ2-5	CASSSGGEGRETQYF	TGTGCCAGCAGCTCGGGCGGGGAGGGGCGAGAGACCCAGTACTTC
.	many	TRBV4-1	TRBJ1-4	CASSQEEQYNEKLFF	TGCGCCAGCAGCCAAGAAGAACAGTATAATGAAAAACTGTTTTTT
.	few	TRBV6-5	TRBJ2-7	CASSYHSVGGGSSYEQYF	TGTGCCAGCAGTTACCACAGTGTGGGGGGCGGGAGCTCCTACGAGCAGTACTTC
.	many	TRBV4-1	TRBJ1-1	CASSPEGWGGDRLEAFF	TGCGCCAGCAGCCCAGAAGGGTGGGGCGGAGACAGACTGGAAGCTTTCTTT
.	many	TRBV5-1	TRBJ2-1	CASSLAGTLTYNEQFF	TGCGCCAGCAGCCTCGCCGGGACACTGACCTACAATGAGCAGTTCTTC
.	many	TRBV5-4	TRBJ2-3	CASSTYRGDTQYF	TGTGCCAGCAGCACATATAGAGGAGATACGCAGTATTTT
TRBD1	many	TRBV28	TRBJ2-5	CASTGQATGETQYF	TGTGCCAGCACGGGACAGGCCACGGGGGAGACCCAGTACTTC
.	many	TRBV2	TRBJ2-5	CASSDPTGPQETQYF	TGTGCCAGCAGTGACCCGACCGGCCCCCAAGAGACCCAGTACTTC
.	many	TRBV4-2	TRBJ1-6	CASSQADGALHF	TGTGCCAGCAGCCAAGCCGACGGGGCCCTCCACTTT
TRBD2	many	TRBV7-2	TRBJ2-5	CASSLALAGLGETQYF	TGTGCCAGCAGCTTAGCCCTAGCGGGTTTGGGGGAGACCCAGTACTTC
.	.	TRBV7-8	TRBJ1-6	CASSVGLGKALHF	TGTGCCAGCAGCGTCGGACTGGGGAAGGCCCTCCACTTT
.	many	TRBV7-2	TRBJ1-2	CASSPRGFGYTF	TGTGCCAGCAGCCCCAGGGGTTTTGGCTACACCTTC